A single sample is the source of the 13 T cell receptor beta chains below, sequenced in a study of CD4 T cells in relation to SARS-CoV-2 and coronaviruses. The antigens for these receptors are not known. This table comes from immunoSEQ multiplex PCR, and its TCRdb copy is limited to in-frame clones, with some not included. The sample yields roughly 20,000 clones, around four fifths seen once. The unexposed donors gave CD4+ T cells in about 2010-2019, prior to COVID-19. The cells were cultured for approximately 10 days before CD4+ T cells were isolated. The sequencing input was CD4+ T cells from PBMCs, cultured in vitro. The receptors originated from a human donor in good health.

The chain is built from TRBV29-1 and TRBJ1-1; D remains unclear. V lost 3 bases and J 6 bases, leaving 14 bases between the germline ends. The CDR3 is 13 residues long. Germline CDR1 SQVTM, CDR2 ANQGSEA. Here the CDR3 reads CSVELRSIPEAFF. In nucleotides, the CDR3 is TGCAGCGTTGAGCTCCGCTCGATACCTGAAGCTTTCTTT.

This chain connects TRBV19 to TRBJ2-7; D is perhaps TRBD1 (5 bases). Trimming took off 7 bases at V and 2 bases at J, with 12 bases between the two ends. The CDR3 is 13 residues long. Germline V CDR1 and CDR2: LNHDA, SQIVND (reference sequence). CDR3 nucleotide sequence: TGTGCCAGTAAGTCACAGGCGACCTACGAGCAGTACTTC. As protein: CASKSQATYEQYF.

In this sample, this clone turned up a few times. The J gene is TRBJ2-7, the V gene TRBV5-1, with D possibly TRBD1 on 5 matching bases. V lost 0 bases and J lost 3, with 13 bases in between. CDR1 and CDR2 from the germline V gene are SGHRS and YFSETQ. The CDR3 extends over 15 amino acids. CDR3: CASSLGARVDYEQYF. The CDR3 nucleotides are TGCGCCAGCAGCTTGGGCGCCAGGGTCGACTACGAGCAGTACTTC.

CDR3 nucleotide sequence: TGCGCCAGCAGCCTTGACGAGGGACCCCTACTAGCCAAAAACATTCAGTACTTC. Translated, it gives CASSLDEGPLLAKNIQYF. The chain recombines TRBV4-1 with TRBJ2-4; D assignment may be TRBD1 or TRBD2 (5 bases each). The germline V gene encodes CDR1 MGHRA and CDR2 YSYEKL. Between the trimmed V and J ends, which lost 4 bases and 0 bases, there was a span of 19 bases. There are 18 residues in the CDR3.

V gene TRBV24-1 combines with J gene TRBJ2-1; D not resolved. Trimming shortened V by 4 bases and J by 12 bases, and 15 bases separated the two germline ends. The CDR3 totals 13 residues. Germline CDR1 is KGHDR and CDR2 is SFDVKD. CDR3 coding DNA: TGTGCCACCAGTGACCCCTTATCCTTTCGGCAGTTCTTC. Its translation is CATSDPLSFRQFF.

This chain's CDR3 is CASSLGGTGEGYEQYF. In nucleotides, the CDR3 is TGTGCCAGCAGCCTTGGGGGAACAGGGGAAGGCTACGAGCAGTACTTC. The gene calls are TRBV3-1 (or the pseudogene TRBV3-2) and TRBJ2-7; 7 bases align to TRBD1. The V segment lost 4 bases and the J segment 3 bases; nucleotides outside the gene matches: 12. Germline CDR1 and CDR2: LGHDT and YNNKEL (reference sequence). The CDR3 loop spans 16 amino acids.

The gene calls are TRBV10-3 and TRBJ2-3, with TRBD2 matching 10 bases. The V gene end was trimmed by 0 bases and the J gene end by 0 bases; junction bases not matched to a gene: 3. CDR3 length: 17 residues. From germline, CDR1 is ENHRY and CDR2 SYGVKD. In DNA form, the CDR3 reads TGTGCCATCAGTGAGTCCCCTAGCGGGAGTAGCACAGATACGCAGTATTTT. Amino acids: CAISESPSGSSTDTQYF.

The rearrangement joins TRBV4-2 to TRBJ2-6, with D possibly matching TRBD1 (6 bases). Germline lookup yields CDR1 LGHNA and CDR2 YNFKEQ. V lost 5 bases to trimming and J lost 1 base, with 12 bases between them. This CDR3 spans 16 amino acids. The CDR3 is CASSGNTGSGANVLTF. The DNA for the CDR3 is TGTGCCAGCAGCGGTAACACAGGGTCTGGGGCCAACGTCCTGACTTTC.

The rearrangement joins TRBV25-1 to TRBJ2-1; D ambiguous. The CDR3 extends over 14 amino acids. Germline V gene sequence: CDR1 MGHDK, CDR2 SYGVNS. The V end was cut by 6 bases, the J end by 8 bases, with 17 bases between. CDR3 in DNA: TGTGCCAGCAGCCCGGTCCAGAAGGGATATGAGCAGTTCTTC. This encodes CASSPVQKGYEQFF.

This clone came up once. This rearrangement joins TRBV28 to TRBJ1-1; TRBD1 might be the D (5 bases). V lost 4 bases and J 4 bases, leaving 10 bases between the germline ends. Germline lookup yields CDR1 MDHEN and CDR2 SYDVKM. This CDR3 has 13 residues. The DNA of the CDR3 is TGTGCCAGCAGTTCTCCCGGGGGCACTGAAGCTTTCTTT. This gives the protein CASSSPGGTEAFF.

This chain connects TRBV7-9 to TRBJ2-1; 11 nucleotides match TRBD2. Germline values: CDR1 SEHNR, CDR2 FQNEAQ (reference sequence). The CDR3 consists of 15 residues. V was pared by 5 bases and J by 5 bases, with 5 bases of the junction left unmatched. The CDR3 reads CASSRGTSGHNEQFF. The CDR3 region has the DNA TGTGCCAGCAGCCGAGGGACTAGCGGCCACAATGAGCAGTTCTTC.

The CDR3, as DNA: TGTGCCACCAGCAGTGATTGGGGGACCGGGGAGCTGTTTTTT. This gives the protein CATSSDWGTGELFF. This chain joins TRBV15 and TRBJ2-2; D assignment may be TRBD1 or TRBD2 (5 bases each). The V gene's germline CDR1 is LNHNV and CDR2 YYDKDF (reference sequence). The CDR3 contains 14 residues. Trimming took off 3 bases at V and 5 bases at J, with 10 bases between the two ends.

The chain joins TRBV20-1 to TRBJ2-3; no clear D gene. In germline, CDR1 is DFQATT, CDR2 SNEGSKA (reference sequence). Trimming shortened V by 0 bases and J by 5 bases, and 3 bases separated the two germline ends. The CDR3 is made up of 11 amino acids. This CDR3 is CSARDRDTQYF. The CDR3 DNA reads TGCAGTGCTAGAGATCGAGATACGCAGTATTTT.